Described below is a single T cell receptor (beta chain) sequence and its context. The data stem from a study of blood T cell repertoires in COVID-19. Libraries were prepared by immunoSEQ multiplex PCR; TCRdb keeps only in-frame clonotypes and omits some of them. This sample yields around 250,000 clones, of which about 87% are seen a single time; approximately 10% belongs to the top ten. The receptor was isolated from a woman aged 70-85 years with COVID-19, enrolled during active disease. Sequenced sample: peripheral blood.

The CDR3 region is CASSTVLAGEGEQYF. The CDR3, as DNA: TGTGCCAGCAGTACGGTACTAGCGGGAGAAGGTGAGCAGTACTTC. This sequence joins TRBV2 and TRBJ2-7; 11 nucleotides line up with TRBD2. V lost 5 bases and J lost 7; bases outside the gene matches: 10. There are 15 residues in the CDR3. Germline V gene sequence: CDR1 SNHLY, CDR2 FYNNEI.